This TCR beta chain was sequenced during a study of technical replicates of blood from several donors (dated by TCRdb to about 2017). Concerning this clone itself: Its cognate antigen has yet to be identified. Base qualities are not recorded, but no much larger clone differs from it by a single base.

The CDR3 goes from the cysteine to the phenylalanine over 16 residues. Of the read, only the CDR3 DNA is kept; its 48 bases are in frame from base 1. In the germline V gene, CDR1 corresponds to LGHNA and CDR2 to YSLEER. Here V drops 1 base and J drops 14 bases, and the junction holds 12 bases not matched to any gene. Library preparation used the immunoSEQ multiplex PCR assay. TCRdb holds this immuneACCESS table with in-frame rearrangements only. Some clones are missing; in checked studies, unresolved V genes explain under half, and the rest has no known cause. The sample profile shows 55,000 to 65,000 clones; around 88% of them were found once. The top ten clones comprise 5.1% of the sample.

Recombination linked TRBV4-3 to TRBJ1-6, with 9 middle bases fitting TRBD1. The source of this sequence is a human donor in good health. Some clones in this sample may be carry-over from other donors' samples. Sequencing was carried out using PBMCs. For the CDR3, the sequence is CASSQGQGTGRRALHF. The DNA sequence is as follows: TGCGCCAGCAGCCAAGGGCAAGGGACAGGGAGACGGGCCCTCCACTTT.